This TCR beta chain was recorded in a study of shared clonotypes between healthy human individuals. Study-wide findings and caveats: The sharing of 4% to 5.5% of naive CD4 clonotypes was seen across a handful of donors.

Germline lookup yields CDR1 MDHEN and CDR2 SYDVKM. V was trimmed by 6 bases and J by 4 bases, leaving 16 bases between them. The CDR3 covers 15 residues. Points on this clone: Its antigen is not known.

Sequenced by immunoSEQ multiplex PCR; TCRdb stores in-frame clones only, minus some. Of fewer than 3 million clones detected, roughly 90% appear once; the ten largest clones hold 0.37%. Sequencing was done on a sample of naive CD4+ T cells from PBMCs. Subset reported: CD45RA+ positively selected. The receptor was derived from a man aged 18 to 29 in good health. Some clones in this sample may be carry-over from other donors' samples. The chain has TRBV28 and TRBJ1-5; D might be TRBD1 (5 bases). CDR3 loop: CASSAEGAGNQPQHF. CDR3 DNA: TGTGCCAGCAGCGCGGAAGGGGCAGGTAATCAGCCCCAGCATTTT.